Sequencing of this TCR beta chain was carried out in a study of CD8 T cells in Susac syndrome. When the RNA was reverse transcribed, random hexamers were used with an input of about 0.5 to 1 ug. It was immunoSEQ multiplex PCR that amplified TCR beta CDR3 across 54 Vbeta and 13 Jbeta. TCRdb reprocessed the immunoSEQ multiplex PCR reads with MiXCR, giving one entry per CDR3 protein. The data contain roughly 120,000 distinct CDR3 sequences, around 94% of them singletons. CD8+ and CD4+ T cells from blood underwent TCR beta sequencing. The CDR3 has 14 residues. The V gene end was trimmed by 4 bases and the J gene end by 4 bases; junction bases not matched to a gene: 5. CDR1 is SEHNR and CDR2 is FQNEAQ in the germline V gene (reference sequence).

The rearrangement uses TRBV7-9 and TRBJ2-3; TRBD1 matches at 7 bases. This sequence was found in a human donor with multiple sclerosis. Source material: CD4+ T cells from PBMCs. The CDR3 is CASSYDRAADTQYF. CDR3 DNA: TGTGCCAGCAGCTATGACAGGGCCGCAGATACGCAGTATTTT.